These 20 T cell receptor beta chains came from one sample sequenced in a study of vaccination effects on CD4 cells after COVID-19. Only in-frame clones appear in the TCRdb table, and some are missing; sequencing was by immunoSEQ multiplex PCR. The sample has some 69,000 clones; 73% are singletons. Cells that had been cultured for 10 days were the source of isolated CD4+ T cells. Participants received two doses of either the BNT162b2 or mRNA-1273 vaccine. Their antigen targets remain unknown. Specimen: CD4+ T cells from PBMCs cultured without peptide, collected after COVID-19 vaccination. These receptors were taken from a human donor who received a COVID-19 vaccine.

The chain couples TRBV18 to TRBJ1-6; 8 bases align to TRBD1. With 4 bases clipped from V and 5 bases from J, the junction kept 1 base outside the gene matches. This CDR3 region has 14 residues. CDR1 KGHSH and CDR2 LQKENI come from the germline V gene. Here the CDR3 DNA reads TGTGCCAGCTCACAGGACAGGGATAATTCACCCCTCCACTTT. This gives the protein CASSQDRDNSPLHF.

This rearrangement joins TRBV25-1 to TRBJ1-4; D call uncertain. Germline CDR1 reads MGHDK; CDR2 reads SYGVNS. The CDR3 sequence is 13 residues long. The V end lost 1 base, the J end lost 2 bases, and 2 bases lay between the germline ends. The CDR3 protein is CASSESTNEKLFF. The CDR3 bases are TGTGCCAGCAGTGAATCTACTAATGAAAAACTGTTTTTT.

The chain is built from TRBV3-1 (or the pseudogene TRBV3-2) and TRBJ1-2, with D maybe TRBD1 (5 bases). Germline CDR1 is LGHDT and CDR2 is YNNKEL (reference sequence). Trimming shortened V by 4 bases and J by 2 bases, and 11 bases separated the two germline ends. This CDR3 spans 14 amino acids. CDR3 bases: TGTGCCAGCAGCCGGGTAGGGGCCAACTATGGCTACACCTTC. It encodes CASSRVGANYGYTF.

A word on this clone: One end of the junction fails to match germline, which may point to a read error. This rearrangement joins TRBV6-4 to TRBJ2-1, with 9 bases lining up with TRBD2. This CDR3 contains 16 residues. Germline CDR1 MRHNA, CDR2 SNTAGT. CDR3 coding DNA: TGTGCCAGCAGTGACGGCGGGGGGGCCTCCCACAATGAGCAGTTCTTC. Its translation: CASSDGGGASHNEQFF.

The chain has TRBV9 and TRBJ2-2, with a tentative D call TRBD1 (5 bases). CDR1 is SGDLS, CDR2 YYNGEE, per germline. Trimming shortened V by 2 bases and J by 4 bases, and 9 bases separated the two germline ends. This CDR3 spans 14 amino acids. CDR3 coding DNA: TGTGCCAGCAGCGTCAGGGTACGCACCGGGGAGCTGTTTTTT. This translates into CASSVRVRTGELFF. Full variable domain (rest looked up from reference TRBV9 and TRBJ2-2): DSGVTQTPKHLITATGQRVTLRCSPRSGDLSVYWYQQSLDQGLQFLIQYYNGEERAKGNILERFSAQQFPDLHSELNLSSLELGDSALYFCASSVRVRTGELFFGEGSRLTVL.

The J gene is TRBJ1-5, the V gene TRBV19; D perhaps matches TRBD1 (6 bases). The V end lost 6 bases, the J end lost 0 bases, and 15 bases lay between the germline ends. The CDR3 is made up of 16 amino acids. Germline V gives CDR1 LNHDA, CDR2 SQIVND (reference sequence). This CDR3 is CASSPNRVSSNQPQHF. In DNA form, the CDR3 reads TGTGCCAGTAGCCCGAACAGGGTGAGTAGCAATCAGCCCCAGCATTTT.

This clone has just a few counts. The genes are TRBV7-9 and TRBJ1-2; 12 nucleotides agree with TRBD1. The CDR3 contains 16 residues. CDR1 and CDR2 from the germline V gene are SEHNR and FQNEAQ (reference sequence). With V trimmed by 5 bases and J by 3 bases, 7 bases remained unmatched. This CDR3 reads CASSRGQGATDYGYTF. The CDR3 bases are TGTGCCAGCAGCCGGGGACAGGGGGCGACGGACTATGGCTACACCTTC.

The CDR3, as DNA: TGTGCCAGCAGCCCCCGGGGCTTTAGGACCGGGGAGCTGTTTTTT. It specifies CASSPRGFRTGELFF. The chain employs TRBV3-1 (or the pseudogene TRBV3-2) and TRBJ2-2, with D perhaps given as TRBD1 or TRBD2 (5 bases each). The CDR3 consists of 15 residues. Trimming left V 4 bases short and J 5 bases short, with 14 bases between. The germline CDR1 and CDR2 sequences are LGHDT and YNNKEL (reference sequence).

This chain links TRBV5-1 with TRBJ2-3, with D possibly being TRBD1 (5 bases). Trimming cost V 2 bases and J 1 base, with 5 bases left between them. Germline V lookup: CDR1 SGHRS, CDR2 YFSETQ. The CDR3 is 13 amino acids. The CDR3 bases are TGCGCCAGCAGCTTACAGGGCACAGATACGCAGTATTTT. This gives the protein CASSLQGTDTQYF.

CDR3 sequence: CASSRGTGDEQYV. The CDR3 region has the DNA TGTGCCAGCTCACGCGGGACAGGGGATGAGCAGTACGTC. The chain uses TRBV18 and TRBJ2-7, with 10 nucleotides matching TRBD1. The V and J ends lost 4 bases and 7 bases, in that order; junction bases with no gene match: 4. CDR3 length: 13 residues. Germline V gives CDR1 KGHSH, CDR2 LQKENI.

The chain links TRBV18 to TRBJ2-7; D remains ambiguous. The CDR3 is made up of 12 amino acids. V dropped 6 bases and J dropped 7 bases, with 13 bases sitting between them. The germline V gene encodes CDR1 KGHSH and CDR2 LQKENI. The CDR3 reads CASSPDLGEQYV. In nucleotides, the CDR3 is TGTGCCAGCTCCCCAGACCTAGGGGAGCAGTACGTC.

The chain couples TRBV5-1 to TRBJ2-2; 8 nucleotides line up with TRBD2. Germline CDR1 SGHRS, CDR2 YFSETQ. This CDR3 comprises 16 residues. J was trimmed by 5 bases and V by 3 bases; bases with no gene match: 9. CDR3 sequence: CASSSRVSGTTGELFF. CDR3 DNA: TGCGCCAGCAGCTCCCGTGTTAGCGGGACTACCGGGGAGCTGTTTTTT.

CDR3 residues: CASSEPLGQGRSEAFF. The CDR3 DNA reads as TGTGCCAGCAGTGAACCCCTAGGACAGGGCCGTAGTGAAGCTTTCTTT. The V gene is TRBV2, the J gene TRBJ1-1; 8 bases fit TRBD1. The CDR3 loop spans 16 amino acids. Trimming took 2 bases from V and 7 from J; bases not matched to a gene: 12. Germline lookup yields CDR1 SNHLY and CDR2 FYNNEI.

The chain recombines TRBV6-2 or TRBV6-3 with TRBJ1-4, with D possibly TRBD1 on 5 matching bases. Germline V gives CDR1 MNHEY, CDR2 SVGEGT. Deletions cut 5 bases from V and 0 bases from J, with 22 bases between. This CDR3 has 19 amino acids. This CDR3 is CASSPRVLAGLATNEKLFF. In DNA, the CDR3 is TGTGCCAGCAGTCCCAGGGTCCTCGCGGGGCTCGCAACTAATGAAAAACTGTTTTTT.

This chain joins TRBV5-1 and TRBJ2-3, with D unclear. Germline lookup yields CDR1 SGHRS and CDR2 YFSETQ. Trimming removed 0 bases from V and 0 bases from J, with 14 bases in between. CDR3 length: 17 amino acids. This CDR3 reads CASSLVSLRSSTDTQYF. CDR3 nucleotide sequence: TGCGCCAGCAGCTTGGTGTCCCTTCGATCTAGCACAGATACGCAGTATTTT.

This clone has only a few counts. V is TRBV19 and J is TRBJ1-4; TRBD1 matches 8 bases. V was clipped by 6 bases and J by 0 bases; unmatched bases: 6. The CDR3 is 16 residues long. The germline V gene has CDR1 LNHDA and CDR2 SQIVND (reference sequence). The CDR3 sequence is CASSPGQATTNEKLFF. The CDR3 coding sequence is TGTGCCAGTAGCCCGGGACAGGCAACAACTAATGAAAAACTGTTTTTT.

This rearrangement joins TRBV7-2 to TRBJ2-3; D is possibly TRBD2 (6 bases). Per the germline V gene, CDR1 is SGHTA and CDR2 is FQGNSA. V dropped 7 bases and J dropped 6 bases, with 17 bases sitting between them. CDR3 length: 14 amino acids. The CDR3 protein is CASTPGTRRDTQYF. The DNA of the CDR3 is TGTGCCAGCACCCCCGGGACTCGGCGGGATACGCAGTATTTT.

The chain combines TRBV10-1 with TRBJ1-1, with D possibly matching TRBD1 (6 bases). Germline values: CDR1 WNHNN, CDR2 SYGVQD (reference sequence). The ends were cut back, 6 bases at V and 0 bases at J, with 11 bases in the middle. CDR3 length equals 14 residues. The CDR3 loop reads CASSSDRMNTEAFF. CDR3 nucleotide sequence: TGCGCCAGCAGCTCCGACAGGATGAACACTGAAGCTTTCTTT.

This clone turned up a few times. This chain joins TRBV18 and TRBJ1-1, with D unresolved. Germline V CDR1 and CDR2: KGHSH, LQKENI. The CDR3 runs 16 residues. The germline V and J ends were trimmed by 5 bases and 5 bases, with 21 bases remaining between them. The CDR3 DNA reads as TGTGCCAGCTCATCCACGCGAGAGAGGGTGGGGACTGAAGCTTTCTTT. This gives the protein CASSSTRERVGTEAFF.

The chain links TRBV2 to TRBJ2-4, with TRBD2 matching 8 bases. V lost 7 bases, J lost 2 bases, and 13 bases stayed unmatched. This CDR3 has 17 residues. Germline V gene sequence: CDR1 SNHLY, CDR2 FYNNEI. As DNA, the CDR3 is TGTGCCAGCACCCAAACGGCCGGGAGGGCTTCCAAAAACATTCAGTACTTC. Residues: CASTQTAGRASKNIQYF.